This TCR beta chain was sequenced during a study of T-cell memory formation after mild COVID-19. CDR1 and CDR2 from the germline V gene are SGHTA and FQGTGA. The CDR3 contains 18 residues. V was pared by 1 base and J by 2 bases, with 17 bases between. This clonotype was found a few times. Constant-segment-primed 5'RACE gave TCR alpha and TCR beta cDNA libraries with sample barcodes and UMIs. TCRdb ran MiXCR on the 5' RACE reads and lists one entry per CDR3 protein. The table lists 100,000 to 150,000 distinct CDR3 sequences, 16% of them singletons. The sample consisted of PBMCs or a T cell subset sorted from them (not recorded which). The V gene is TRBV7-3, the J gene TRBJ2-2; D remains unclear. The TCR originated in an adult woman who had mild COVID-19 (a few samples of this study predate the infection). Cell type and time point are not known. This chain's CDR3 is CASSLIPSTPINTGELFF. In nucleotides, the CDR3 is TGTGCCAGCAGCTTAATACCGAGTACCCCTATTAACACCGGGGAGCTGTTTTTT.